Listed below are T cell receptor beta chains from one sample, sequenced in a study of molecular identifiers for immune sequencing clone quantification. In TCRdb, the PCR reads were re-called with MiXCR into one record per CDR3 protein. This sample has about half a million distinct CDR3 sequences; roughly a fifth occur once, and the top ten carry 0.84%. Sequences were obtained from naive CD8+ T cells from blood, with Jurkat cell RNA spiked in. The receptors were gathered from a human donor in good health. Some libraries in this study had Jurkat cell RNA spiked in. CDR3s include the opening cysteine and the closing phenylalanine or tryptophan. The D gene is left open where the match is weak. Some rows mark clone size as missing; the rest say once, few, many or name a class of expanded clone.

d_gene	v_gene	len	j_gene	abundance	CDR3nt	CDR3aa
-	TRBV6-2/TRBV6-3	15	TRBJ2-7	-	TGTGCCAGCGGGCCCATCTCGGGTGGACGCCACGAGCAGTACTTC	CASGPISGGRHEQYF
-	TRBV6-5	11	TRBJ2-7	-	TGTGCCAGCAGCCGCCGGGACGAGCAGTACTTC	CASSRRDEQYF
TRBD2	TRBV20-1	16	TRBJ2-5	few	TGCAGTGCTAAAAACCGGGAGGGGAGGGCAACGGAGACCCAGTACTTC	CSAKNREGRATETQYF
-	TRBV20-1	13	TRBJ1-2	few	TGCAGTGCTCTACCGGAAGCCCACTATGGCTACACCTTC	CSALPEAHYGYTF
TRBD1	TRBV12-5	17	TRBJ2-1	few	TGTGCTAGTGGTTTAGGTAGGGGACAGGGTTCCTACAATGAGCAGTTCTTC	CASGLGRGQGSYNEQFF
-	TRBV6-2/TRBV6-3	11	TRBJ2-7	few	TGTGCCAGCAGAGCAGGTCCCGAGCAGTACTTC	CASRAGPEQYF
-	TRBV20-1	14	TRBJ2-3	few	TGCAGTGCTAGAGATCCACCGGGGGCAGATACGCAGTATTTT	CSARDPPGADTQYF
TRBD2	TRBV28	14	TRBJ2-1	few	TGTGCCAGTTCTAGCGGCCTAAACAGCAATGAGCAGTTCTTC	CASSSGLNSNEQFF
-	TRBV2	22	TRBJ1-5	many	TGTGCCAGCAGTGAAGCGCTTCAGGCAGCAATAGTCGGTCTCTATAGCAATCAGCCCCAGCATTTT	CASSEALQAAIVGLYSNQPQHF
TRBD1	TRBV7-3	14	TRBJ2-5	few	TGTGCCAGCAGCTCGACAGGGTCGGAAGAGACCCAGTACTTC	CASSSTGSEETQYF
-	TRBV6-5	15	TRBJ2-2	many	TGTGCCAGCAGTTCAAACTACGGGAACACCGGGGAGCTGTTTTTT	CASSSNYGNTGELFF
-	TRBV20-1	15	TRBJ2-7	-	TGCAGTGCCAGCTGGGCAGGACAGAGCTCCTACGAGCAGTACTTC	CSASWAGQSSYEQYF
-	TRBV18	15	TRBJ2-5	-	TGTGCCAGCTCACCAACAGGGAGTCTAGGAGAGACCCAGTACTTC	CASSPTGSLGETQYF
-	TRBV6-5	14	TRBJ2-3	-	TGTGCCAGCAGTTACTCGCACGGGGGAGATACGCAGTATTTT	CASSYSHGGDTQYF
-	TRBV4-3	15	TRBJ1-5	many	TGCGCCAGCAGCCAAGATCTGTCAGGGAATCAGCCCCAGCATTTT	CASSQDLSGNQPQHF
TRBD2	TRBV6-2/TRBV6-3	14	TRBJ2-7	many	TGTGCCAGCAGTTACAGTCTAGCGGGAGCTGAGCAGTACTTC	CASSYSLAGAEQYF
-	TRBV2	14	TRBJ1-5	-	TGTGCCAGCAGTGAGGGGAATAGCAATCAGCCCCAGCATTTT	CASSEGNSNQPQHF
-	TRBV28	14	TRBJ1-5	many	TGTGCCAGTAGTTCCGGTTATAGCAATCAGCCCCAGCATTTT	CASSSGYSNQPQHF
-	TRBV7-6	13	TRBJ2-7	-	TGTGCCAGCAGTCCAGGGGTTGCCTACGAGCGGTACTTC	CASSPGVAYERYF
-	TRBV5-6	14	TRBJ2-7	many	TGTGCCAGCAGCTTGGGGGGGTCCTGGGACGAGCAGTACTTC	CASSLGGSWDEQYF
TRBD2	TRBV30	16	TRBJ2-3	-	TGTGCCTGGAGCCCACCGCTGGGCCCGGGGGGGGATACGCAGTATTTT	CAWSPPLGPGGDTQYF
-	TRBV5-1	18	TRBJ2-7	-	TGCGCCAGCAGCTTGGACGGGACCAAATCCACTTCCCCCTACGAGCAGTACTTC	CASSLDGTKSTSPYEQYF
-	TRBV5-6	14	TRBJ1-2	-	TGTGCCAGCAGCGTCTTAGACTCATTGCCTGGCTACACCTTC	CASSVLDSLPGYTF
-	TRBV7-9	13	TRBJ1-1	few	TGTGCCAGCAGCTCCCCGGGACACATTGAAGCTTTCTTT	CASSSPGHIEAFF
TRBD1	TRBV3-1	19	TRBJ1-2	few	TGTGCCAGCAGCCCCACAACCTTTTCCGGGACAGGGGATAACTATGGCTACACCTTC	CASSPTTFSGTGDNYGYTF
-	TRBV30	15	TRBJ2-1	few	TGTGCCTGGAGTGCGGACTACCGTCCTGGCAATGAGCAGTTCTTC	CAWSADYRPGNEQFF
TRBD1	TRBV12-3/TRBV12-4	11	TRBJ1-1	many	TGTGCCAGCACCGCGACAGGGGCAGCTTTCTTT	CASTATGAAFF
-	TRBV7-9	13	TRBJ2-5	few	TGTGCCAGCAACAACAGGGATCAAGAGACCCAGTACTTC	CASNNRDQETQYF
-	TRBV7-9	17	TRBJ2-3	many	TGTGCCAGCAGCTTAGGGGTTAGAGGACGGAGGACAGATACGCAGTATTTT	CASSLGVRGRRTDTQYF
TRBD2	TRBV7-3	16	TRBJ2-3	many	TGTGCCAGCAGCCCTCAGGCGACTAGCGGGGTGGATACGCAGTATTTT	CASSPQATSGVDTQYF
-	TRBV7-9	14	TRBJ1-6	few	TGTGCCAGCAGCATGACACAGACCAATTCACCCCTCCACTTT	CASSMTQTNSPLHF
-	TRBV10-2	13	TRBJ1-5	-	TGCGCCAGCAGTGACTTCTCCAATCAGCCCCAGCATTTT	CASSDFSNQPQHF
-	TRBV19	15	TRBJ2-1	many	TGTGCCAGTAGTGAGGGGACACGGGGGATCGGTGAGCAGTTCTTC	CASSEGTRGIGEQFF
TRBD1	TRBV5-3	14	TRBJ2-7	many	TGTGCCAGCAGCATACCAGGGGGCACCTACGAGCAGTACTTC	CASSIPGGTYEQYF
-	TRBV6-5	21	TRBJ2-2	-	TGTGCCGGCAGTTACCCGACAGGGGGAAATAGCGGGGGGATGAACACCGGGGAGCTGTTTTTT	CAGSYPTGGNSGGMNTGELFF
TRBD2	TRBV12-3/TRBV12-4	16	TRBJ2-3	few	TGTGCCAGCAGTACGCCCGCTAGCGGGGGGTCAGATACGCAGTATTTT	CASSTPASGGSDTQYF
-	TRBV2	15	TRBJ2-3	many	TGTGCCAGCAGTGGCGGCACCCGAGCAGGAGATACGCAGTATTTT	CASSGGTRAGDTQYF
TRBD1	TRBV20-1	14	TRBJ1-3	few	TGCAGTGCTATCAGGACAGGGGGCGGAAACACCATATATTTT	CSAIRTGGGNTIYF
-	TRBV12-3/TRBV12-4	14	TRBJ1-1	few	TGTGCCGTAGGGGGACGGGGGCGGGAGGATGAAGCTTCCTTT	CAVGGRGREDEASF
-	TRBV7-2	19	TRBJ2-2	many	TGTGCCAGCAGCTTTCCCAGGGCAGGGGGGCAGATGGGCACCGGGGAGCTGTTTTTT	CASSFPRAGGQMGTGELFF
-	TRBV12-3/TRBV12-4	14	TRBJ1-5	many	TGTGCCAGCAGTTTATCAGGAGGGGTTGGACCCCAGCATTTT	CASSLSGGVGPQHF
-	TRBV3-1	15	TRBJ1-1	many	TGTGCCAGCAGCCAAGCGGTTCGCCCTATAACTGAAGCTTTCTTT	CASSQAVRPITEAFF